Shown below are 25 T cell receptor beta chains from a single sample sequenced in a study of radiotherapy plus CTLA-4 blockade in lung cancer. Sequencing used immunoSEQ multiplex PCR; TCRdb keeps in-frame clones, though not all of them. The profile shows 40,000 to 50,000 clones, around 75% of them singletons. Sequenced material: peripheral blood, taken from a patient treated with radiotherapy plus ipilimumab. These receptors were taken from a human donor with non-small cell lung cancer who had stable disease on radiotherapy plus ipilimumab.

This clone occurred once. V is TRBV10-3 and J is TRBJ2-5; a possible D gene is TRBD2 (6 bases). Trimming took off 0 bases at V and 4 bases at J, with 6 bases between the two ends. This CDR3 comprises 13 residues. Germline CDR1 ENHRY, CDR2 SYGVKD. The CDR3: CAISESGGETQYF. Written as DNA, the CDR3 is TGTGCCATCAGTGAGTCGGGGGGAGAGACCCAGTACTTC.

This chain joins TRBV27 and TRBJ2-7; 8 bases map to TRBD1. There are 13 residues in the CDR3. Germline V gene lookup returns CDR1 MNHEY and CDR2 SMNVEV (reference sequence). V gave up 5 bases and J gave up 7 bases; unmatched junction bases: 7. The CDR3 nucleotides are TGTGCCAGCAGTCCTGGGACAGGCTTTGAGCAGTACTTC. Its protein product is CASSPGTGFEQYF.

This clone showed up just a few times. This chain's CDR3 is CASSPGQGYGQPQHF. In DNA, the CDR3 is TGTGCCAGCAGCCCTGGACAGGGGTATGGGCAGCCCCAGCATTTT. The chain couples TRBV7-9 to TRBJ1-5, with 9 bases that match TRBD1. The germline V gene encodes CDR1 SEHNR and CDR2 FQNEAQ (reference sequence). After removal of 5 bases from V and 7 bases from J, the junction contained 9 bases not matched to a gene. This CDR3 is 15 amino acids long.

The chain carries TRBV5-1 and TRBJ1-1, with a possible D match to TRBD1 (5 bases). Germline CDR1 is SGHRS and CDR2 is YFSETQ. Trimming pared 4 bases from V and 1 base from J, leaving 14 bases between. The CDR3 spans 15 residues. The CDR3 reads CASSSGGGQNTEAFF. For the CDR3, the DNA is TGCGCCAGCAGCAGCGGGGGAGGACAGAACACTGAAGCTTTCTTT.

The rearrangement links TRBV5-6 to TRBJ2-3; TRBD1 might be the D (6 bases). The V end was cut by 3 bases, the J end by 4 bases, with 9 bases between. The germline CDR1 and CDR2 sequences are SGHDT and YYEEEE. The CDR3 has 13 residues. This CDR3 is CASSSQGPDTQYF. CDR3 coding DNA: TGTGCCAGCAGCTCACAGGGTCCAGATACGCAGTATTTT.

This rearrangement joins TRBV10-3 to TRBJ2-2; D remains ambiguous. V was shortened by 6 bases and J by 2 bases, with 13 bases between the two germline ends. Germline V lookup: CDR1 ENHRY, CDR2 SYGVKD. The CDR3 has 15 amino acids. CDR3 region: CAIRPFGPNTGELFF. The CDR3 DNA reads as TGTGCCATCAGACCATTTGGGCCTAACACCGGGGAGCTGTTTTTT.

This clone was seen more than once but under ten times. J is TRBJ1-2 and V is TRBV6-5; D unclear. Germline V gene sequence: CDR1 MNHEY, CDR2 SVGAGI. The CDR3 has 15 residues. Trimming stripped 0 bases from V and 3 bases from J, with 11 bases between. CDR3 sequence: CASSYSEGGHYGYTF. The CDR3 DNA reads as TGTGCCAGCAGTTACTCCGAGGGAGGGCACTATGGCTACACCTTC.

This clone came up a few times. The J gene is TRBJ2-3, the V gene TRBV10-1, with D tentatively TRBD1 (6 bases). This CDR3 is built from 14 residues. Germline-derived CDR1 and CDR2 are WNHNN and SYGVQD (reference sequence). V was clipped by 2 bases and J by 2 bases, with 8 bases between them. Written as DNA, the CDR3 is TGCGCCAGCAGTGAGGGACAGTACACAGATACGCAGTATTTT. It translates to CASSEGQYTDTQYF.

The CDR3 DNA follows: TGTGCCAGCGGAAGACAGTGGGCCCTTGAGACCCAGTACTTC. Its translation: CASGRQWALETQYF. The chain employs TRBV27 and TRBJ2-5, with a weak D call TRBD1 (5 bases). Germline values: CDR1 MNHEY, CDR2 SMNVEV (reference sequence). The CDR3 is made up of 14 amino acids. Deletions cut 8 bases from V and 5 bases from J, with 18 bases between.

The CDR3 nucleotides read TGTGCCAGCAGGCGCGTCGCAGATACGCAGTATTTT. As protein: CASRRVADTQYF. This chain uses TRBV6-6 with TRBJ2-3, with D unresolved. Trimming took 6 bases from V and 4 from J, leaving 8 bases between them. This CDR3 spans 12 amino acids. Germline V CDR1 and CDR2: MNHNY, SVGAGI (reference sequence).

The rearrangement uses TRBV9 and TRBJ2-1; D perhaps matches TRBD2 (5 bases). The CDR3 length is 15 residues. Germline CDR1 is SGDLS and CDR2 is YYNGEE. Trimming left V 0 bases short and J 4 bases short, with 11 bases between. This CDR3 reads CASSVGEGPYNEQFF. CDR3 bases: TGTGCCAGCAGCGTAGGAGAGGGCCCGTACAATGAGCAGTTCTTC.

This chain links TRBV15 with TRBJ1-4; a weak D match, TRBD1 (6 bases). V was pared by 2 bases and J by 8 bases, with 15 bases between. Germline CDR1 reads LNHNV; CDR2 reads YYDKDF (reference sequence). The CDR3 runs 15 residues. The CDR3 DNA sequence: TGTGCCACCAGCAGACTCGACAGGATAGGGGAAAAACTGTTTTTT. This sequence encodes CATSRLDRIGEKLFF.

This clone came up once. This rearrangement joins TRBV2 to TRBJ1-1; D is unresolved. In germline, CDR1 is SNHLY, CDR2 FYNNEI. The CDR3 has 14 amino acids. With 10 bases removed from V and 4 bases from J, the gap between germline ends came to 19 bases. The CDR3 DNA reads TGTGCCACCTTGGAAGGCGGAGGGCCCACTGAAGCTTTCTTT. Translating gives CATLEGGGPTEAFF.

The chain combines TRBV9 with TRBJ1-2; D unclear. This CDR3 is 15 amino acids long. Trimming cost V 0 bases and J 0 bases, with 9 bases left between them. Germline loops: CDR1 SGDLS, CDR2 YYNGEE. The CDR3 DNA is TGTGCCAGCAGCGTAGACGACCGGGCTAACTATGGCTACACCTTC. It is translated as CASSVDDRANYGYTF.

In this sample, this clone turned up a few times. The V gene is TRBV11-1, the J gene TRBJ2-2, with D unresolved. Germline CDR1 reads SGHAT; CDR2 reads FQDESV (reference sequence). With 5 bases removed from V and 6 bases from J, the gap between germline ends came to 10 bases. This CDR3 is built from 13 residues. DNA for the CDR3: TGTGCCAGCAGCCTACTATCCGCCGGGGAGCTGTTTTTT. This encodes CASSLLSAGELFF.

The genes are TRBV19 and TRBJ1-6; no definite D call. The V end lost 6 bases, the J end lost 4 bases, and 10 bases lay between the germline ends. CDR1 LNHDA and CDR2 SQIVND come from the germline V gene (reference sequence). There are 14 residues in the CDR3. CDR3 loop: CASSAGRYNSPLHF. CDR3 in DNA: TGTGCCAGTAGCGCCGGGAGATATAATTCACCCCTCCACTTT. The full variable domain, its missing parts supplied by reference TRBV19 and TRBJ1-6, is DGGITQSPKYLFRKEGQNVTLSCEQNLNHDAMYWYRQDPGQGLRLIYYSQIVNDFQKGDIAEGYSVSREKKESFPLTVTSAQKNPTAFYLCASSAGRYNSPLHFGNGTRLTVT.

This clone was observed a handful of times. CDR3 residues: CASSAEDGGYYGYTF. For the CDR3, the DNA is TGTGCCAGCAGTGCGGAGGACGGAGGGTACTATGGCTACACCTTC. The gene calls are TRBV6-1 and TRBJ1-2; the D is unclear. The length of the CDR3 is 15 residues. Germline values: CDR1 MNHNS, CDR2 SASEGT. Trimming removed 4 bases at V and 3 bases at J, with 15 bases between.

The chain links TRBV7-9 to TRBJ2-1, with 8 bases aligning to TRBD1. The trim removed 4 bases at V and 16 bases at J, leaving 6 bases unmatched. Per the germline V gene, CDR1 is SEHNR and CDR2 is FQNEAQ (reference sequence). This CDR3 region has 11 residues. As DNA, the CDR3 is TGTGCCAGCAGCTCCCGGGACAGGCAATTCTTC. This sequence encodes CASSSRDRQFF.

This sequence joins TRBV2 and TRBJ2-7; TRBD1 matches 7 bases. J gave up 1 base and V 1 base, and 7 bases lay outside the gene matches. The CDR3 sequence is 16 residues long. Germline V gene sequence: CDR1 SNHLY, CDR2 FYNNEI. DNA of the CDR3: TGTGCCAGCAGTGAAGGGGACAGACGGATTTCCTACGAGCAGTACTTC. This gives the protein CASSEGDRRISYEQYF.

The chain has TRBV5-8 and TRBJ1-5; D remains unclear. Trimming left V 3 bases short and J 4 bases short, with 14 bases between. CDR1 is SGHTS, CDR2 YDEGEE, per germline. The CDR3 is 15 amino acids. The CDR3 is CASSSRGGGNQPQHF. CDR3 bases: TGTGCCAGCAGCTCGCGGGGAGGAGGGAATCAGCCCCAGCATTTT.

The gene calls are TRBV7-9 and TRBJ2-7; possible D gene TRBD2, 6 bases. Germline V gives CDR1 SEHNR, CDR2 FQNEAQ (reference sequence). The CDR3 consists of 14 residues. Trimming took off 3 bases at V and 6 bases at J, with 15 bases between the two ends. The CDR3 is CASSLETVGGEQYF. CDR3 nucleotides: TGTGCCAGCAGCTTGGAGACAGTCGGGGGCGAGCAGTACTTC.

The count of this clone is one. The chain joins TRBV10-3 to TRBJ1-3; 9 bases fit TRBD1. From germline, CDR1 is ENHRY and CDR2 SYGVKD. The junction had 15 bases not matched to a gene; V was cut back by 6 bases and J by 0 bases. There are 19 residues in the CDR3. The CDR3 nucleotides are TGTGCCATCAGGAGACAGACGGGACAGGGAATTCTCTCTGGAAACACCATATATTTT. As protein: CAIRRQTGQGILSGNTIYF.

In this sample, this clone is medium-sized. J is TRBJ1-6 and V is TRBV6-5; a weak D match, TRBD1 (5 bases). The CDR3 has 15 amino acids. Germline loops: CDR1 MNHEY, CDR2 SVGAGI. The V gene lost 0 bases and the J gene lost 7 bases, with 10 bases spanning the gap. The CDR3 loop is CASSYSGGGNSPLHF. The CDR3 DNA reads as TGTGCCAGCAGTTACTCCGGGGGAGGAAATTCACCCCTCCACTTT.

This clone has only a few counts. CDR3 region: CASTQGGTDTQYF. The CDR3 DNA is TGTGCCAGTACACAGGGGGGCACAGATACGCAGTATTTT. The chain carries TRBV19 and TRBJ2-3; TRBD1 matches at 8 bases. The CDR3 runs 13 residues. The V and J ends lost 7 bases and 1 base, in that order; junction bases with no gene match: 1. Germline-derived CDR1 and CDR2 are LNHDA and SQIVND (reference sequence). The entire variable domain, with the rest obtained from reference TRBV19 and TRBJ2-3, is as follows: DGGITQSPKYLFRKEGQNVTLSCEQNLNHDAMYWYRQDPGQGLRLIYYSQIVNDFQKGDIAEGYSVSREKKESFPLTVTSAQKNPTAFYLCASTQGGTDTQYFGPGTRLTVL.

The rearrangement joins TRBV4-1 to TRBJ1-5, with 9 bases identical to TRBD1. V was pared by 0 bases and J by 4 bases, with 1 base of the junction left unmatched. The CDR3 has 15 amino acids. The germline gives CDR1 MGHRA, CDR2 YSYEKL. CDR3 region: CASSQEDRGNQPQHF. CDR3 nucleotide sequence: TGCGCCAGCAGCCAAGAAGACAGGGGGAATCAGCCCCAGCATTTT.